A single sample is the source of the 12 T cell receptor beta chains below, sequenced in a study of blood T cell repertoires in COVID-19. The assay was immunoSEQ multiplex PCR, and TCRdb's table has in-frame clones only and misses some. The profile shows approximately 160,000 clones, around 80% of them singletons. Sequencing input: PBMCs or T cells enriched from blood (not recorded which). The receptors were gathered from a woman between 50 and 59 years old in a cohort exposed to, infected with or recovered from COVID-19 (not recorded which).

This clone was detected only a few times. The V gene is TRBV7-6, the J gene TRBJ1-4, with 10 bases fitting TRBD1. Germline V CDR1 and CDR2: SGHVS, FNYEAQ. The CDR3 covers 16 residues. V lost 1 base to trimming and J lost 7 bases; unmatched junction nucleotides: 6. The DNA of the CDR3 is TGTGCCAGCAGCTTAGATTCCGGGACAGGGGCTGAAAAACTGTTTTTT. This codes for CASSLDSGTGAEKLFF.

The chain has TRBV30 and TRBJ1-6, with 9 bases identical to TRBD1. The CDR3 has 15 residues. J was trimmed by 9 bases and V by 0 bases; bases with no gene match: 6. Germline CDR1 reads GTSNPN; CDR2 reads SVGIG (reference sequence). Here the CDR3 DNA reads TGTGCCTGGAGTGTACAGGGGACAGGGCGTTCACCCCTCCACTTT. It is translated as CAWSVQGTGRSPLHF. Full variable domain (outside the CDR3, taken from reference TRBV30 and TRBJ1-6): SQTIHQWPATLVQPVGSPLSLECTVEGTSNPNLYWYRQAAGRGLQLLFYSVGIGQISSEVPQNLSASRPQDRQFILSSKKLLLSDSGFYLCAWSVQGTGRSPLHFGNGTRLTVT.

V gene TRBV19 combines with J gene TRBJ1-5, with a weak D call TRBD1 (5 bases). CDR1 is LNHDA and CDR2 is SQIVND in the germline V gene (reference sequence). V dropped 8 bases and J dropped 1 base, with 12 bases sitting between them. This CDR3 has 14 amino acids. This CDR3 reads CASQDQGSNQPQHF. The CDR3 DNA follows: TGTGCCAGTCAAGACCAGGGAAGCAATCAGCCCCAGCATTTT.

The table lists this clone with a few counts. This chain connects TRBV2 to TRBJ2-5; 8 nucleotides line up with TRBD1. This CDR3 contains 15 residues. The ends lost 3 bases at V and 3 bases at J; junction bases unmatched: 6. CDR1 is SNHLY and CDR2 is FYNNEI in the germline V gene. The CDR3 spells CASSDTGTGKETQYF. The CDR3 coding sequence is TGTGCCAGCAGTGATACCGGGACAGGAAAAGAGACCCAGTACTTC.

The rearrangement uses TRBV18 and TRBJ1-1, with TRBD1 matching over 7 bases. CDR1 KGHSH and CDR2 LQKENI come from the germline V gene. There are 16 residues in the CDR3. V trimming: 3 bases; J trimming: 7 bases; junction bases outside the gene matches: 14. Here the CDR3 DNA reads TGTGCCAGCTCACCCGATCAACAGGGGTCTGCAGGTGAAGCTTTCTTT. It encodes CASSPDQQGSAGEAFF.

The genes are TRBV28 and TRBJ2-7; D may be TRBD1 (5 bases). V was clipped by 3 bases and J by 6 bases, with 9 bases between them. This CDR3 region has 12 residues. CDR1 is MDHEN and CDR2 is SYDVKM in the germline V gene. The CDR3 sequence is CASSFPGAEQYF. The CDR3 bases are TGTGCCAGCAGTTTTCCTGGGGCCGAGCAGTACTTC.

The rearrangement uses TRBV5-4 and TRBJ2-7, with 10 nucleotides matching TRBD1. This CDR3 contains 15 residues. V trimming: 6 bases; J trimming: 6 bases; junction bases outside the gene matches: 12. CDR1 is SGHNT and CDR2 is YYREEE in the germline V gene (reference sequence). The CDR3 DNA is TGTGCCAGCACCGACGGGACAGGGGTCGCGGGCGAGCAGTACTTC. As protein: CASTDGTGVAGEQYF.

This chain connects TRBV11-2 to TRBJ2-7, with D maybe TRBD1 (5 bases). This CDR3 is built from 14 residues. CDR1 and CDR2 (germline): SGHAT, FQNNGV. V gave up 1 base and J gave up 2 bases, with 9 bases separating them. The CDR3 protein is CASSLGGTAYEQYF. The CDR3 DNA follows: TGTGCCAGCAGCTTAGGGGGCACTGCCTACGAGCAGTACTTC.

The V call is TRBV28, the J call TRBJ1-4; D gene unclear. Per germline, CDR1 MDHEN and CDR2 SYDVKM. The CDR3 has 15 residues. The V end was cut by 1 base, the J end by 10 bases, with 16 bases between. In DNA form, the CDR3 reads TGTGCCAGCAGTTTATCAGTCAGAGGAATCGGAAAACTGTTTTTT. It specifies CASSLSVRGIGKLFF.

This chain links TRBV5-6 with TRBJ1-1, with D unresolved. CDR1 is SGHDT, CDR2 YYEEEE, per germline. V was clipped by 0 bases and J by 1 base, with 10 bases between them. The CDR3 consists of 15 residues. The CDR3 protein is CASSLAGRENTEAFF. The CDR3 DNA reads TGTGCCAGCAGCTTGGCGGGGAGGGAGAACACTGAAGCTTTCTTT.

The chain links TRBV9 to TRBJ1-4, with 7 bases fitting TRBD1. The CDR3 runs 14 residues. CDR1 SGDLS and CDR2 YYNGEE come from the germline V gene. The V and J ends lost 4 bases and 8 bases, in that order; junction bases with no gene match: 8. CDR3 sequence reads: CASSKNNRGEKLFF. The DNA for the CDR3 is TGTGCCAGCAGCAAGAATAACAGGGGCGAAAAACTGTTTTTT.

The count of this clone is one. This chain links TRBV19 with TRBJ2-2; the match to TRBD1 covers 8 bases. The CDR3 sequence is 15 residues long. Germline lookup yields CDR1 LNHDA and CDR2 SQIVND (reference sequence). V gave up 6 bases and J gave up 2 bases; unmatched junction bases: 5. The CDR3, as DNA: TGTGCCAGTAGGACAGGGGCCCTTAACACCGGGGAGCTGTTTTTT. Translating gives CASRTGALNTGELFF.